This T cell receptor beta chain was captured by sequencing in a study of shared T cell receptors in the human thymus. V dropped 6 bases and J dropped 5; count of bases not matched to a gene: 11. Germline V lookup: CDR1 MDHEN, CDR2 SYDVKM. The CDR3 contains 15 residues. The data were produced by immunoSEQ multiplex PCR, yet TCRdb's version contains in-frame clones alone and is incomplete. This table has some 700,000 clones, roughly 85% appearing once. Another study also made use of these data, one on human thymus T cells. This second study notes: Resections were taken during corrective heart surgery, and the thymus tissue came from these.

This receptor was taken from a girl under three years old with a congenital heart defect. Material: thymocytes. This chain links TRBV28 with TRBJ2-5; 8 bases line up with TRBD2. The CDR3 region has the DNA TGTGCCAGCAGAACGGCGGGGGGCCGTGAGGAGACCCAGTACTTC. Translated: CASRTAGGREETQYF.